Listed below are T cell receptor beta chains from one sample, sequenced in a study of T cells in Graves' hyperthyroidism and ophthalmopathy. TCRdb reprocessed the multiplex PCR reads via MiXCR and lists one record per CDR3 protein. The sample carries some 500,000 distinct CDR3 sequences, approximately 15% recorded once. Sequencing input: blood. These receptors all come from a woman in her late teens or twenties with Graves' hyperthyroidism. The CDR3 runs from the conserved cysteine through the conserved F or W. The D gene is left open where the match is weak. Size values are once, few and many counts, or a class for expanded clones, and some rows have none.

>TRBV3-1|-|many|TRBJ1-5
CASSQHDSNQPQHF
TGTGCCAGCAGCCAACATGATAGCAATCAGCCCCAGCATTTT
>TRBV29-1|-|-|TRBJ2-6
CSVTDSGANVLTF
TGCAGCGTTACAGACTCTGGGGCCAACGTCCTGACTTTC
>TRBV2|-|few|TRBJ1-5
CASSDLLSGNQPQHF
TGTGCCAGCAGTGATCTGCTCTCTGGCAATCAGCCCCAGCATTTT
>TRBV9|TRBD2|many|TRBJ2-1
CASSRTPSGYNEQFF
TGTGCCAGCAGCCGGACCCCTAGCGGGTACAATGAGCAGTTCTTC
>TRBV9|TRBD1|many|TRBJ2-1
CASSAPGQVSSYNEQFF
TGTGCCAGCAGCGCTCCGGGACAGGTGAGCTCCTACAATGAGCAGTTCTTC
>TRBV6-8|-|many|TRBJ1-1
CASSYTEMNTEAFF
TGTGCCAGCAGTTACACAGAGATGAACACTGAAGCTTTCTTT
>TRBV3-1|-|many|TRBJ2-7
CASSQEAMYEQYF
TGTGCCAGCAGCCAAGAGGCAATGTACGAGCAGTACTTC
>TRBV19|TRBD1|-|TRBJ1-5
CASSGDRGFQPQHF
TGTGCCAGTAGTGGCGACAGGGGATTCCAGCCCCAGCATTTT
>TRBV28|-|many|TRBJ2-1
CASSLWLAGNEQFF
TGTGCCAGCAGTTTATGGCTAGCTGGAAATGAGCAGTTCTTC
>TRBV12-3/TRBV12-4|-|many|TRBJ2-5
CASTTGSGGRETQYF
TGTGCCAGCACCACGGGGTCAGGAGGGCGAGAGACCCAGTACTTC
>TRBV6-2/TRBV6-3|-|many|TRBJ1-1
CASSFGAWTEAFF
TGTGCCAGCAGTTTTGGGGCATGGACTGAAGCTTTCTTT
>TRBV7-9|TRBD2|few|TRBJ2-1
CASSPQGLAGANEQFF
TGTGCCAGCAGCCCCCAAGGACTAGCGGGGGCCAATGAGCAGTTCTTC
>TRBV12-3/TRBV12-4|TRBD1|many|TRBJ1-3
CASSLEIQGANTIYF
TGTGCCAGCAGTTTAGAAATCCAGGGGGCCAACACCATATATTTT
>TRBV4-1|-|many|TRBJ2-1
CASSPPNRAEEQFF
TGCGCCAGCAGCCCCCCTAATCGGGCCGAGGAGCAGTTCTTC
>TRBV10-3|TRBD2|-|TRBJ2-3
CAISVGGAGGADTQYF
TGTGCCATCAGTGTGGGGGGAGCGGGAGGAGCAGATACGCAGTATTTT
>TRBV7-8|-|many|TRBJ2-4
CASSVGQTDIQYF
TGTGCCAGCAGCGTCGGACAAACGGACATTCAGTACTTC
>TRBV12-3/TRBV12-4|-|many|TRBJ1-2
CASSLEGWLGYTF
TGTGCCAGCAGTTTAGAGGGTTGGTTAGGCTACACCTTC
>TRBV19|-|many|TRBJ1-4
CASSIEAGRSYEKLFF
TGTGCCAGTAGTATAGAAGCCGGCCGCTCCTATGAAAAACTGTTTTTT
>TRBV10-3|TRBD2|many|TRBJ2-1
CAIAGTSGSSYNEQFF
TGTGCCATCGCCGGGACTAGCGGGAGCTCCTACAATGAGCAGTTCTTC
>TRBV6-2/TRBV6-3|-|many|TRBJ1-2
CASSYPLGQSYGYTF
TGTGCCAGCAGTTACCCATTAGGACAGAGCTATGGCTACACCTTC
>TRBV12-3/TRBV12-4|-|many|TRBJ1-1
CASSSKAGKGNTEAFF
TGTGCCAGCAGCTCTAAGGCAGGGAAGGGGAACACTGAAGCTTTCTTT
>TRBV27|TRBD2|many|TRBJ2-1
CASRYSGMGYNEQFF
TGTGCCAGCAGATACAGCGGGATGGGTTACAATGAGCAGTTCTTC
>TRBV7-3|-|many|TRBJ2-1
CASSLSWLADEQFF
TGTGCCAGCAGCTTAAGTTGGCTGGCGGATGAGCAGTTCTTC
>TRBV2|TRBD2|many|TRBJ2-2
CASTLKVAGGPKAGELFF
TGTGCCAGCACCCTGAAAGTAGCGGGAGGGCCTAAGGCCGGGGAGCTGTTTTTT
>TRBV2|TRBD2|many|TRBJ2-4
CASTPDQSGGSRQYF
TGTGCCAGCACCCCGGACCAATCGGGGGGATCGCGACAGTACTTC
>TRBV20-1|-|few|TRBJ1-2
CSASGRAIDYGYTF
TGCAGTGCTAGTGGCAGGGCCATCGACTATGGCTACACCTTC
>TRBV9|-|-|TRBJ2-2
CASRGTGTANTGELFF
TGTGCCAGCAGGGGAACCGGGACGGCGAACACCGGGGAGCTGTTTTTT
>TRBV29-1|-|many|TRBJ2-7
CSVDGGSSAYEQYF
TGCAGCGTTGATGGGGGGAGCTCGGCCTACGAGCAGTACTTC
>TRBV3-1|-|-|TRBJ1-1
CASSQVVVSTEAFF
TGTGCCAGCAGCCAAGTGGTAGTTAGCACTGAAGCTTTCTTT
>TRBV27|-|few|TRBJ1-1
CASSMALIGTEAFF
TGTGCCAGCAGCATGGCCCTCATTGGCACTGAAGCTTTCTTT
>TRBV3-1|-|-|TRBJ1-1
CASSRGSHVLTEAFF
TGTGCCAGCAGCCGCGGTTCACATGTTCTCACTGAAGCTTTCTTT
>TRBV10-3|-|few|TRBJ2-3
CAISESLVEQYF
TGTGCCATCAGTGAGTCTCTAGTGGAGCAGTATTTT
>TRBV12-3/TRBV12-4|-|many|TRBJ2-1
CASGGLYNEQFF
TGTGCCAGCGGGGGGCTCTACAATGAGCAGTTCTTC
>TRBV6-5|-|-|TRBJ2-7
CASSYPDPEQYF
TGTGCCAGCAGTTACCCCGATCCCGAGCAGTACTTC
>TRBV5-1|-|many|TRBJ2-3
CASSYTQGKDTQYF
TGCGCCAGCAGCTATACACAGGGTAAAGATACGCAGTATTTT
>TRBV10-2|-|many|TRBJ2-7
CASSDSPAAQYF
TGCGCCAGCAGTGATAGCCCAGCGGCGCAGTACTTC
>TRBV12-3/TRBV12-4|TRBD1|many|TRBJ1-1
CASSRQGGGTEAFF
TGTGCCAGCAGTCGTCAGGGGGGAGGCACTGAAGCTTTCTTT
>TRBV10-3|-|many|TRBJ2-7
CAIRDSSLSSYEHYF
TGTGCCATCAGGGACTCTTCCTTAAGCTCCTACGAGCATTACTTC
>TRBV3-1|-|many|TRBJ2-7
CASSQDWGRGEQYF
TGTGCCAGCAGCCAAGATTGGGGTCGGGGCGAGCAGTACTTC
>TRBV15|-|few|TRBJ2-2
CATSRVIWGDTGELFF
TGTGCCACCAGCAGAGTAATCTGGGGGGACACCGGGGAGCTGTTTTTT
>TRBV18|-|many|TRBJ2-3
CASSTYTDTQYF
TGTGCCAGCTCAACTTACACAGATACGCAGTATTTT
>TRBV25-1|-|-|TRBJ2-1
CASSEYASYNEQFF
TGTGCCAGCAGTGAATATGCCTCCTACAATGAGCAGTTCTTC
>TRBV7-9|TRBD1|many|TRBJ2-1
CASSEDRTYNEQFF
TGTGCCAGCAGCGAGGACAGGACTTACAATGAGCAGTTCTTC
>TRBV25-1|-|many|TRBJ1-1
CASSADSPLKAFF
TGTGCCAGCAGTGCGGACAGTCCGCTTAAAGCTTTCTTT